This entry is about one T cell receptor beta chain. This sample is drawn from a study of CD8 T cells in ankylosing spondylitis. For TCR beta, libraries came from quantitative 5'-RACE with molecular barcodes. TCRdb processed the 5' RACE reads anew with MiXCR; each CDR3 protein has one entry. The sample lists 200,000 or so distinct CDR3 sequences, roughly 13% seen once, with approximately 10% in the top ten. The CDR3 runs 17 residues. With V trimmed by 2 bases and J by 3 bases, 12 bases remained unmatched. Germline V gene sequence: CDR1 DFQATT, CDR2 SNEGSKA (reference sequence). Source material: blood, either unsorted or a sorted T cell fraction (not recorded which). This chain joins TRBV20-1 and TRBJ2-3; 9 bases are a match to TRBD1. The clonotype comes from a female donor with ankylosing spondylitis or in good health (not recorded which). The CDR3 DNA follows: TGCAGTGCTAGACCCTACATTGGGACAGGGATTACAGATACGCAGTATTTT. Residues: CSARPYIGTGITDTQYF.